This T cell receptor (beta chain) was observed in a study of T-cell reconstitution after alpha-beta-depleted transplantation in children. The TCRbeta library incorporated unique molecular identifiers. From the PCR reads, TCRdb called clonotypes with MiXCR, one entry per CDR3 protein. The sample includes roughly 500,000 distinct CDR3 sequences, about 33% seen only once; the top ten take 2% to 2.5%. Germline V CDR1 and CDR2: SGDLS, YYNGEE. The CDR3 contains 15 residues. The ends were cut back, 3 bases at V and 3 bases at J, with 15 bases in the middle. V gene TRBV9 combines with J gene TRBJ1-2; maybe TRBD1 (5 bases). Material: PBMCs from the stem cell graft donor, obtained from the stem cell graft. This clonotype was sampled from a human donor who donated a stem cell graft to a child with aplastic anemia. DNA for the CDR3: TGTGCCAGCAGCGACTCGACAGAACCCGACTATGGCTACACCTTC. Protein: CASSDSTEPDYGYTF.